Below are 22 T cell receptor beta chains sequenced from a single sample in a study of blood T cell repertoires in COVID-19. Data came from immunoSEQ multiplex PCR; TCRdb stores just in-frame clones and leaves some out. The sample consists of just over 90,000 clones, around nine tenths of them appearing once. Sequenced input: peripheral blood. These receptor sequences come from a woman aged 80 or over with acute or convalescent COVID-19.

The chain employs TRBV7-8 and TRBJ1-1, with D possibly being TRBD1 (6 bases). Deletions cut 5 bases from V and 4 bases from J, with 17 bases between. The V gene's germline CDR1 is SGHVS and CDR2 FQNEAQ. This CDR3 is 15 amino acids long. CDR3 amino acids: CASSEQTGWATEAFF. CDR3 bases: TGTGCCAGCAGCGAACAGACAGGTTGGGCCACTGAAGCTTTCTTT.

The CDR3 here is CASSFQGFSPYNEQFF. In DNA form, the CDR3 reads TGTGCCAGCAGTTTTCAGGGTTTTTCACCCTACAATGAGCAGTTCTTC. The genes are TRBV27 and TRBJ2-1; the D gene is possibly TRBD1 (5 bases). This CDR3 is built from 16 residues. V lost 3 bases and J 2 bases, leaving 14 bases between the germline ends. CDR1 and CDR2 from the germline V gene are MNHEY and SMNVEV (reference sequence).

The chain couples TRBV11-2 to TRBJ1-1, with no clear D. The V gene's germline CDR1 is SGHAT and CDR2 FQNNGV. The CDR3 has 14 residues. The ends were cut back, 3 bases at V and 0 bases at J, with 8 bases in the middle. The CDR3 nucleotides read TGTGCCAGCAGCTTGTTTCAGTTGAACACTGAAGCTTTCTTT. Its protein product is CASSLFQLNTEAFF. Full variable domain (rest looked up from reference TRBV11-2 and TRBJ1-1): EAGVAQSPRYKIIEKRQSVAFWCNPISGHATLYWYQQILGQGPKLLIQFQNNGVVDDSQLPKDRFSAERLKGVDSTLKIQPAKLEDSAVYLCASSLFQLNTEAFFGQGTRLTVV.

CDR3 bases: TGTGCCATCAGTGTGGGACAGAACACCGGGGAGCTGTTTTTT. It translates to CAISVGQNTGELFF. The chain combines TRBV10-3 with TRBJ2-2; possible D gene TRBD1, 6 bases. Trimming removed 4 bases at V and 1 base at J, with 7 bases between. Germline V lookup: CDR1 ENHRY, CDR2 SYGVKD. The CDR3 runs 14 residues.

The V and J genes are TRBV2 and TRBJ1-1, with TRBD1 identical over 7 bases. V gave up 9 bases and J gave up 1 base; unmatched junction bases: 5. The CDR3 runs to 13 residues. Germline CDR1 reads SNHLY; CDR2 reads FYNNEI. The chain's CDR3 is CASGYRGNTEAFF. In DNA form, the CDR3 reads TGTGCCAGTGGTTACAGGGGGAACACTGAAGCTTTCTTT. The full variable domain, with the rest looked up from reference TRBV2 and TRBJ1-1, is EPEVTQTPSHQVTQMGQEVILRCVPISNHLYFYWYRQILGQKVEFLVSFYNNEISEKSEIFDDQFSVERPDGSNFTLKIRSTKLEDSAMYFCASGYRGNTEAFFGQGTRLTVV.

V and J are TRBV28 and TRBJ2-7, with D perhaps TRBD2 (5 bases). The CDR3 totals 14 residues. CDR1 and CDR2 from the germline V gene are MDHEN and SYDVKM. The V gene lost 5 bases and the J gene lost 4 bases, with 15 bases spanning the gap. CDR3 DNA: TGTGCCAGCAGTCATCCCCGGGGTGCATACGAGCAGTACTTC. It specifies CASSHPRGAYEQYF.

The chain recombines TRBV7-3 with TRBJ2-2; D not certain. The germline V gene has CDR1 SGHTA and CDR2 FQGTGA. V was shortened by 5 bases and J by 6 bases, with 7 bases between the two germline ends. This CDR3 has 12 amino acids. The CDR3 DNA reads as TGTGCCAGCAGCGCTATCCCCGGGGAGCTGTTTTTT. Residues: CASSAIPGELFF.

This sequence joins TRBV29-1 and TRBJ2-3; 7 bases agree with TRBD2. Unmatched junction bases numbered 8, after V lost 3 bases and J lost 2 bases. The length of the CDR3 is 15 residues. Germline V gene data show CDR1 as SQVTM and CDR2 as ANQGSEA. CDR3 sequence reads: CSVEGWGGYTDTQYF. The CDR3 DNA sequence: TGCAGCGTTGAGGGTTGGGGGGGATACACAGATACGCAGTATTTT.

The chain couples TRBV6-1 to TRBJ2-6; the match to TRBD1 covers 7 bases. V dropped 4 bases and J dropped 0; count of bases not matched to a gene: 6. The CDR3 runs to 17 residues. Germline lookup yields CDR1 MNHNS and CDR2 SASEGT. The CDR3 coding sequence is TGTGCCAGCAGTGCAAGGACAGGCTCCTCTGGGGCCAACGTCCTGACTTTC. It translates to CASSARTGSSGANVLTF.

J is TRBJ2-1 and V is TRBV9; D unresolved. Germline V gene data show CDR1 as SGDLS and CDR2 as YYNGEE. This CDR3 is 15 amino acids long. The V end lost 4 bases, the J end lost 0 bases, and 11 bases lay between the germline ends. Here the CDR3 reads CASSRLFTSYNEQFF. The CDR3 DNA reads TGTGCCAGCAGCCGACTCTTTACCTCCTACAATGAGCAGTTCTTC.

This clone was recorded a few times. The chain couples TRBV11-2 to TRBJ2-7; 9 positions agree with TRBD1. The V gene's germline CDR1 is SGHAT and CDR2 FQNNGV. The CDR3 consists of 15 residues. V shed 5 bases, J shed 3 bases, and the junction held 8 bases outside the gene matches. The chain's CDR3 is CASSLERTGVYEQYF. The CDR3 coding sequence is TGTGCCAGCAGCCTGGAGAGGACAGGGGTCTACGAGCAGTACTTC. The full variable domain, rest sourced from reference TRBV11-2 and TRBJ2-7, is EAGVAQSPRYKIIEKRQSVAFWCNPISGHATLYWYQQILGQGPKLLIQFQNNGVVDDSQLPKDRFSAERLKGVDSTLKIQPAKLEDSAVYLCASSLERTGVYEQYFGPGTRLTVT.

The rearrangement links TRBV9 to TRBJ2-7; 9 bases map to TRBD1. The germline V gene has CDR1 SGDLS and CDR2 YYNGEE. The CDR3 has 15 amino acids. The J segment lost 3 bases and the V segment lost 4 bases, leaving 8 bases of the junction unmatched. CDR3 sequence reads: CASSPQGQGHYEQYF. In DNA, the CDR3 is TGTGCCAGCAGCCCCCAGGGACAGGGCCACTACGAGCAGTACTTC.

This sequence joins TRBV7-9 and TRBJ2-7, with 10 positions matching TRBD1. The CDR3 loop spans 14 amino acids. The junction had 10 bases not matched to a gene; V was cut back by 5 bases and J by 9 bases. Germline V gene data show CDR1 as SEHNR and CDR2 as FQNEAQ (reference sequence). CDR3 coding DNA: TGTGCCAGCAGCCCGACAGGGGGCCCTTTTGCGCAGTACTTC. It specifies CASSPTGGPFAQYF.

This chain uses TRBV10-3 with TRBJ1-1; D possibly corresponds to TRBD1 (5 bases). CDR1 ENHRY and CDR2 SYGVKD come from the germline V gene. V was shortened by 0 bases and J by 10 bases, with 12 bases between the two germline ends. The CDR3 is made up of 13 amino acids. For the CDR3, the DNA is TGTGCCATCAGTGAGTCGGGGGGAACCGGAGCTTTCTTT. Translated: CAISESGGTGAFF.

The J gene is TRBJ1-2, the V gene TRBV3-1 (or the pseudogene TRBV3-2); 7 nucleotides match TRBD1. Germline values: CDR1 LGHDT, CDR2 YNNKEL (reference sequence). The junction had 5 bases not matched to a gene; V was cut back by 1 base and J by 12 bases. The CDR3 is made up of 12 amino acids. CDR3 nucleotide sequence: TGTGCCAGCAGCCAAGGGGGCAGGGGGGACACCTTC. Its protein product is CASSQGGRGDTF.

The chain links TRBV5-5 to TRBJ2-2, with 9 nucleotides matching TRBD1. There are 14 residues in the CDR3. Germline V gene sequence: CDR1 SGHKS, CDR2 YYEKEE (reference sequence). The V gene end was trimmed by 4 bases and the J gene end by 4 bases; junction bases not matched to a gene: 2. In DNA form, the CDR3 reads TGTGCCAGCAGCAGGGGACAGGGCACCGGGGAGCTGTTTTTT. It encodes CASSRGQGTGELFF.

V is TRBV7-9 and J is TRBJ2-7, with a weak D call TRBD1 (6 bases). The CDR3 is 14 residues long. Trimming stripped 5 bases from V and 7 bases from J, with 18 bases between. The germline gives CDR1 SEHNR, CDR2 FQNEAQ (reference sequence). The CDR3 bases are TGTGCCAGCAGCCGTCCATGGGGGCCGGGGGAGCAGTACTTC. As protein: CASSRPWGPGEQYF. The variable domain in full, completed from reference TRBV7-9 and TRBJ2-7, reads DTGVSQNPRHKITKRGQNVTFRCDPISEHNRLYWYRQTLGQGPEFLTYFQNEAQLEKSRLLSDRFSAERPKGSFSTLEIQRTEQGDSAMYLCASSRPWGPGEQYFGPGTRLTVT.

This clone was seen a few times. The rearrangement uses TRBV6-5 and TRBJ2-1; 7 bases align to TRBD1. Germline V CDR1 and CDR2: MNHEY, SVGAGI. The CDR3 totals 14 residues. The V gene end was trimmed by 2 bases and the J gene end by 4 bases; junction bases not matched to a gene: 2. The CDR3 region is CASSYKGAYNEQFF. For the CDR3, the DNA is TGTGCCAGCAGTTACAAGGGGGCGTACAATGAGCAGTTCTTC.

The J gene is TRBJ2-7, the V gene TRBV7-2, with D tentatively TRBD2 (6 bases). Germline CDR1 is SGHTA and CDR2 is FQGNSA. Trimming stripped 0 bases from V and 3 bases from J, with 12 bases between. CDR3 size: 15 residues. The CDR3: CASSLAGGSIYEQYF. In nucleotides, the CDR3 is TGTGCCAGCAGCTTAGCCGGGGGTAGTATCTACGAGCAGTACTTC.

The rearrangement links TRBV11-2 to TRBJ1-2, with D perhaps matching TRBD1 (6 bases). CDR1 and CDR2 (germline): SGHAT, FQNNGV. The CDR3 has 15 residues. With 5 bases removed from V and 0 bases from J, the gap between germline ends came to 13 bases. The CDR3 DNA reads as TGTGCCAGCAGCCCCGGGACACACCCTAACTATGGCTACACCTTC. Translated, it gives CASSPGTHPNYGYTF. The complete variable domain, with remaining parts taken from reference TRBV11-2 and TRBJ1-2, reads EAGVAQSPRYKIIEKRQSVAFWCNPISGHATLYWYQQILGQGPKLLIQFQNNGVVDDSQLPKDRFSAERLKGVDSTLKIQPAKLEDSAVYLCASSPGTHPNYGYTFGSGTRLTVV.

The chain employs TRBV5-1 and TRBJ2-3; D is uncertain. The length of the CDR3 is 14 residues. Trimming took off 4 bases at V and 2 bases at J, with 11 bases between the two ends. Germline assignment: CDR1 SGHRS and CDR2 YFSETQ. DNA for the CDR3: TGCGCCAGCAGCGCGTTGAGCTCCACAGATACGCAGTATTTT. This codes for CASSALSSTDTQYF.

The chain has TRBV11-3 and TRBJ1-2; D gene ambiguous. The germline V gene encodes CDR1 SGHNT and CDR2 YENEEA. V lost 4 bases, J lost 4 bases, and 13 bases lay in between. This CDR3 is 14 amino acids long. The CDR3 nucleotides are TGTGCCAGCAGCTCCACCAGGCTCGGCTATGGCTACACCTTC. Translation: CASSSTRLGYGYTF.